The rows below give T cell receptor beta chains drawn from one sample of a study of cytomegalovirus exposure and HLA in healthy donors. Assay: immunoSEQ multiplex PCR; the TCRdb copy retains only in-frame clones and omits some. This table has around 100,000 clones, 70% appearing once. The sequencing input was PBMCs. All receptors derive from a man younger than 45 in good health and CMV-seropositive. Each CDR3 is given with its conserved first and last residue. The D gene is left open where the match is weak. The size field is filled for only some rows; it gives once, few, many or a size class.

V gene	D gene	J gene	clone size	CDR3 DNA	CDR3 protein
TRBV5-6	-	TRBJ2-6	-	TGTGCCAGCAGCTTGTGGGGGCCGGGGGGGGCCAACGTCCTGACTTTC	CASSLWGPGGANVLTF
TRBV6-4	-	TRBJ1-6	-	TGTGCCAGCAGTGATAGGGGGGGGTCCCCCCTCCACTTT	CASSDRGGSPLHF
TRBV4-3	-	TRBJ1-2	once	TGCGCCAGCAGCTCTTCGACTATCGCCCTTGGCTACACCTTC	CASSSSTIALGYTF
TRBV27	TRBD1	TRBJ2-1	-	TGTGCCAGCAGTCTACCTGTACGACAGGGGGCGCGGCTACTATCCTACAATGAGCAGTTCTTC	CASSLPVRQGARLLSYNEQFF
TRBV30	-	TRBJ1-1	-	TGTGCCTGGAGTGTCCCAATGACAGTTATGAACACTGAAGCTTTCTTT	CAWSVPMTVMNTEAFF
TRBV19	-	TRBJ1-1	-	TGTGCCAGTAGTCCCGGGGGGGGAGTGGGAACTGAAGCTTTCTTT	CASSPGGGVGTEAFF
TRBV5-1	TRBD1	TRBJ1-1	few	TGCGCCAGCAGCGGAGGACAGGTGAGGACGATGAACACTGAAGCTTTCTTT	CASSGGQVRTMNTEAFF
TRBV7-7	TRBD2	TRBJ2-5	few	TGTGCTAGCAGCCGGGGGGGTAGCGACACGTCCGTGACCCAGTACTTC	CASSRGGSDTSVTQYF
TRBV7-9	TRBD2	TRBJ2-1	-	TGTGCCAGCAGCTTAGAGGGACTAGCGGGAGGGCGCAATGAGCAGTTCTTC	CASSLEGLAGGRNEQFF
TRBV19	-	TRBJ1-3	-	TGTGCCAGTAGCCCAACCCCAGGAACTGACTCTGGAAACACCATATATTTT	CASSPTPGTDSGNTIYF
TRBV28	-	TRBJ1-4	-	TGTGCCAGCAGTTTGCCTCGGGAAAAACTGTTTTTT	CASSLPREKLFF
TRBV9	TRBD1	TRBJ2-7	-	TGTGCCAGCAGCGTAGCAGACAGGGGGCCCCACGAGCAGTACTTC	CASSVADRGPHEQYF
TRBV5-1	-	TRBJ2-1	-	TGCGCCAGCAGCGTAACTTACAATGAGCAGTTCTTC	CASSVTYNEQFF
TRBV9	TRBD2	TRBJ2-1	-	TGTGCCAGCAGCCGACTAGCGGGGGGCTCCAATGAGCAGTTCTTC	CASSRLAGGSNEQFF
TRBV9	-	TRBJ2-7	once	TGTGCCAGCACCCCATCAGGGGACCTAAAATTCTCCTACGAGCAGTACTTC	CASTPSGDLKFSYEQYF
TRBV28	TRBD2	TRBJ2-2	-	TGTGCCAGCAGTTTATGGTTACTAGCGGGAGGGCCCGGGGAGCTGTTTTTT	CASSLWLLAGGPGELFF
TRBV19	-	TRBJ1-5	-	TGTGCCAGTAGTATACAAGGAGATAGCAATCAGCCCCAGCATTTT	CASSIQGDSNQPQHF
TRBV29-1	-	TRBJ2-3	-	TGCAGCGTTGTCGGAGCAGCTTTTGGGTTGAGCACAGATACGCAGTATTTT	CSVVGAAFGLSTDTQYF
TRBV6-6	-	TRBJ1-1	-	TGTGCCAGCAGTTACGACGTTTTCGCTACGGGGGCTGAAGCTTTCTTT	CASSYDVFATGAEAFF
TRBV7-9	TRBD1	TRBJ2-3	once	TGTGCCAGCTGCCCGGGACAGGGGGTCTGGGGTCTCTTAACAGATACGCAGTATTTT	CASCPGQGVWGLLTDTQYF
TRBV25-1	-	TRBJ1-2	few	TGTGCCAGCAGTGAGGCAGGGGCCGTCTATGGCTACACCTTC	CASSEAGAVYGYTF
TRBV4-1	TRBD1	TRBJ1-2	-	TGCGCCAGCAGCCGAACCGGGACAGAACCCTATGGCTACACCTTC	CASSRTGTEPYGYTF
TRBV11-2	TRBD1	TRBJ2-2	once	TGTGCCAGCAGCTACAGGGGAGCCGGGGAGCTGTTTTTT	CASSYRGAGELFF
TRBV5-6	TRBD1	TRBJ2-5	-	TGTGCCAGCAGCTTGCTTGCCGGGACAGGGGGAGGGGAGACCCAGTACTTC	CASSLLAGTGGGETQYF
TRBV28	-	TRBJ1-5	few	TGTGCCAGCAGTCGGACAAATAGCAATCAGCCCCAGCATTTT	CASSRTNSNQPQHF
TRBV9	TRBD1	TRBJ2-7	-	TGTGCCAGCAGCGCAGAATCCGGGACAGGGGCCTACGAGCAGTACTTC	CASSAESGTGAYEQYF
TRBV6-1	-	TRBJ1-5	few	TGTGCCAGCAGTTCAGGGTTTCAGCCCCAGCATTTT	CASSSGFQPQHF
TRBV12-5	-	TRBJ2-7	-	TGTGCTAGTGCCCCCTCCTGGGCCACGTCCACCTACGAGCAGTACTTC	CASAPSWATSTYEQYF
TRBV2	TRBD2	TRBJ2-1	-	TGTGCCAGCAGTCTAGCGGGGGAGTTAAATGAGCAGTTCTTC	CASSLAGELNEQFF
TRBV30	-	TRBJ1-6	-	TGTGCCTGGAGTGTACGCAGGGGCAGTTCACCCCTCCACTTT	CAWSVRRGSSPLHF
TRBV18	-	TRBJ1-2	-	TGTGCCAGCTCACTAACCGGGACATACGACTATGGCTACACCTTC	CASSLTGTYDYGYTF
TRBV4-3	TRBD2	TRBJ2-3	-	TGCGCCAGTCAGACCGGACTAGCGGGAGGATATACGCAGTATTTT	CASQTGLAGGYTQYF
TRBV7-3	TRBD2	TRBJ2-3	-	TGTGCCAGCAGCCCTAGCGGGGATAGCACAGATACGCAGTATTTT	CASSPSGDSTDTQYF
TRBV28	-	TRBJ1-4	-	TGTGCCAGCAGTAGGGGGGGCGAAGATGAAAAACTGTTTTTT	CASSRGGEDEKLFF
TRBV29-1	-	TRBJ1-1	-	TGCAGCATTAAACTTACAGGGATTAACACTGAAGCTTTCTTT	CSIKLTGINTEAFF
TRBV2	TRBD1	TRBJ1-2	-	TGTGCCAGCAAAGATGGAACAGGGGGCGACTATGGCTACACCTTC	CASKDGTGGDYGYTF
TRBV18	-	TRBJ1-5	few	TGTGCCAGCTCAGGGGGCGAGGAGTATAGCAATCAGCCCCAGCATTTT	CASSGGEEYSNQPQHF